This T cell receptor beta chain stems from a study of glioma-infiltrating T cells. This clonotype was found a few times. Its specificity is not known. The iRepertoire nested amplicon-rescue multiplex PCR amplified TCR alpha and beta CDR3s from RNA. TCRdb called the multiplex PCR reads again in MiXCR, with one record for every CDR3 protein. Here the sample spans about 190,000 distinct CDR3 sequences, more than 30% being singletons. Overall study findings and caveats: Non-neoplastic patients had below-expected tissue-blood divergence, while all gliomas exceeded expectation.

The source material was glioma tissue, nonneoplastic brain tissue, or PBMCs (not recorded which). This clonotype was obtained from a human donor with low-grade glioma or glioblastoma, undergoing nonglioma brain surgery, or in good health (not recorded which).

The CDR3 DNA follows: TGTGCCAGCAGCTTAGCGACAGGTTTCGTCGATACGCAGTATTTT. Translating it yields CASSLATGFVDTQYF. The chain carries TRBV7-9 and TRBJ2-3, with a tentative D call TRBD1 (6 bases). Per germline, CDR1 SEHNR and CDR2 FQNEAQ (reference sequence). The CDR3 extends over 15 amino acids. The V gene lost 0 bases and the J gene lost 6 bases, with 13 bases spanning the gap.